What follows is one TCR beta chain and its context. Germline CDR1 and CDR2: SGHRS and YFSETQ. V dropped 0 bases and J dropped 2 bases, with 13 bases sitting between them. The CDR3 runs to 16 residues. The data were taken from a study of CD8+ T cells in alopecia areata. Extracted from the samples, RNA was reverse transcribed into cDNA to serve as the sequencing template. Sequencing used immunoSEQ multiplex PCR; TCRdb keeps in-frame clones, though not all of them. The sample lists more than 200,000 clones, roughly two thirds seen once, with around 1.2% in the top ten. The chain joins TRBV5-1 to TRBJ2-3; D is possibly TRBD1 (6 bases). This TCR came from a human donor with alopecia areata. This sample comprised CD4+ T cells sorted from blood, obtained at week 0. CDR3 sequence reads: CASSLAAGVLTDTQYF. The CDR3 coding sequence is TGCGCCAGCAGCTTGGCCGCAGGGGTACTCACAGATACGCAGTATTTT.